This is a list of T cell receptor beta chains from one sample in a study of blood T cell repertoires in COVID-19. Assay used: immunoSEQ multiplex PCR; TCRdb lists only in-frame clones, some missing. The sample holds around 63,000 clones, roughly 79% seen once. The sample consisted of peripheral blood. The source is an elderly woman with active or convalescent COVID-19. CDR3s include the opening cysteine and the closing phenylalanine or tryptophan. A D gene is named only where the DNA matches it firmly. The listing skips clone size in some rows; elsewhere it reads once, few, many or a size class.

few | TRBJ2-7 | TRBV9 | TRBD1 | CASSVGGTGAYEQYF | TGTGCCAGCAGCGTAGGGGGGACAGGGGCCTACGAGCAGTACTTC
. | TRBJ1-4 | TRBV10-3 | TRBD1 | CAISEPPGQGNEKLFF | TGTGCCATCAGTGAGCCCCCGGGACAGGGGAATGAAAAACTGTTTTTT
. | TRBJ1-2 | TRBV5-4 | TRBD1 | CASSLVFRQGAHYGYTF | TGTGCCAGCAGCTTGGTTTTCCGACAGGGGGCCCACTATGGCTACACCTTC
. | TRBJ2-4 | TRBV10-1 | TRBD1 | CASSAQGQGIQYF | TGCGCCAGCAGTGCACAGGGGCAAGGCATTCAGTACTTC
. | TRBJ2-7 | TRBV6-6 | . | CASSYSGGNEQYF | TGTGCCAGCAGTTACTCTGGGGGGAACGAGCAGTACTTC
. | TRBJ2-7 | TRBV2 | TRBD2 | CASSEAMGGETYEQYF | TGTGCCAGCAGTGAAGCGATGGGGGGGGAGACCTACGAGCAGTACTTC
. | TRBJ2-1 | TRBV27 | . | CASSPLGGRYVNEQFF | TGTGCCAGCAGTCCCTTGGGGGGTAGGTACGTTAATGAGCAGTTCTTC
. | TRBJ2-1 | TRBV29-1 | . | CSVLTNRSYNEQFF | TGCAGCGTTCTAACGAATCGCTCCTACAATGAGCAGTTCTTC
. | TRBJ2-3 | TRBV2 | TRBD1 | CASRTRDRGTDTQYF | TGTGCCAGCAGAACCCGGGACAGGGGAACAGATACGCAGTATTTT
. | TRBJ2-5 | TRBV25-1 | TRBD2 | CASSEFVAGGQETQYF | TGTGCCAGCAGTGAATTTGTGGCGGGGGGACAAGAGACCCAGTACTTC
. | TRBJ2-3 | TRBV7-2 | . | CASSRAGTNIATDTQYF | TGTGCCAGCAGCCGCGCCGGGACAAATATTGCCACAGATACGCAGTATTTT
. | TRBJ2-2 | TRBV10-3 | TRBD1 | CAISTLQGSTGELFF | TGTGCCATCAGTACGCTACAGGGGAGTACCGGGGAGCTGTTTTTT
. | TRBJ1-1 | TRBV11-1 | . | CASRPLGQINTEAFF | TGTGCCAGCAGACCTTTAGGACAGATTAACACTGAAGCTTTCTTT
. | TRBJ1-5 | TRBV5-1 | . | CASSSLPGESNQPQHF | TGCGCCAGCAGCTCGCTACCGGGAGAAAGCAATCAGCCCCAGCATTTT
. | TRBJ1-2 | TRBV19 | . | CASSPGTAYGYTF | TGTGCCAGTAGTCCCGGGACTGCGTATGGCTACACCTTC
. | TRBJ2-7 | TRBV28 | TRBD2 | CASSLISTSGGPRGEQYF | TGTGCCAGCAGTTTAATTAGTACGTCGGGGGGGCCAAGGGGAGAGCAGTACTTC
. | TRBJ1-3 | TRBV18 | . | CASSPQGPPDHTIYF | TGTGCCAGCTCACCACAGGGGCCCCCTGATCACACCATATATTTT
. | TRBJ1-1 | TRBV11-2 | . | CASSSGQFAEAFF | TGTGCCAGCAGCTCAGGACAGTTCGCTGAAGCTTTCTTT
. | TRBJ2-1 | TRBV6-2/TRBV6-3 | TRBD1 | CASSDPSGGLYNEQFF | TGTGCCAGCAGTGACCCGTCAGGGGGCCTTTACAATGAGCAGTTCTTC
. | TRBJ1-3 | TRBV27 | TRBD1 | CASSKRGGQGNRNTIYF | TGTGCCAGCAGTAAGCGTGGGGGACAGGGGAACAGAAACACCATATATTTT
few | TRBJ1-2 | TRBV2 | . | CASSEAPGGGYGYTF | TGTGCCAGCAGTGAAGCGCCTGGGGGCGGATATGGCTACACCTTC
. | TRBJ2-7 | TRBV3-1/TRBV3-2 | . | CASSQGVGRSYEQYF | TGTGCCAGCAGCCAGGGGGTAGGGAGGTCCTACGAGCAGTACTTC
. | TRBJ1-1 | TRBV7-2 | TRBD1 | CASSSTTGGKHTEAFF | TGTGCCAGCAGCTCTACCACAGGGGGAAAACACACTGAAGCTTTCTTT
few | TRBJ1-1 | TRBV11-2 | TRBD1 | CASSLDLQGGNTEAFF | TGTGCCAGCAGCTTAGATCTGCAGGGGGGGAACACTGAAGCTTTCTTT
. | TRBJ2-1 | TRBV24-1 | . | CATSDSSQGNEQFF | TGTGCCACCAGTGATTCATCTCAGGGAAATGAGCAGTTCTTC